These T cell receptor beta chains were read from a single sample in a study of shared clonotypes between healthy human individuals. Sequencing used immunoSEQ multiplex PCR; TCRdb keeps in-frame clones, though not all of them. Of about 2 million clones in the sample, 85% to 95% were seen once. The sequenced material came from naive CD4+ T cells sorted from blood. These receptor sequences come from a man aged 18 to 30 in good health. CDR3s include the opening cysteine and the closing phenylalanine or tryptophan. D genes are given only for firm matches. Clone size appears in some rows only: once, few, many, or a class for an expanded clone.

CDR3,DNA,length,size,J,V,D
CASRDRLLGQPQHF,TGTGCCAGCAGGGACAGGTTGCTGGGTCAGCCCCAGCATTTT,14,many,TRBJ1-5,TRBV2,TRBD1
CSVVEGADTQYF,TGCAGCGTTGTAGAAGGGGCAGATACGCAGTATTTT,12,once,TRBJ2-3,TRBV29-1,NA
CASSTLEDVTEAFF,TGTGCCAGCAGCACACTGGAGGATGTCACTGAAGCTTTCTTT,14,NA,TRBJ1-1,TRBV5-6,NA
CASSQQGYEQYF,TGTGCCAGCTCCCAACAGGGTTACGAGCAGTACTTC,12,NA,TRBJ2-7,TRBV18,NA
CASRSPSLHNEKLFF,TGTGCCAGCAGGTCCCCCAGTCTCCATAATGAAAAACTGTTTTTT,15,NA,TRBJ1-4,TRBV28,NA
CAWRFGGRDTGELFF,TGTGCCTGGAGGTTCGGCGGGAGGGACACCGGGGAGCTGTTTTTT,15,NA,TRBJ2-2,TRBV30,TRBD2
CAFGLAGDNEQFF,TGTGCCTTCGGACTAGCGGGGGACAATGAGCAGTTCTTC,13,once,TRBJ2-1,TRBV30,TRBD2
CASSLYTALNYGYTF,TGTGCCAGCAGCTTATACACGGCCCTTAACTATGGCTACACCTTC,15,NA,TRBJ1-2,TRBV7-9,NA
CSARGGYGYTF,TGCAGTGCTAGAGGTGGCTATGGCTACACCTTC,11,NA,TRBJ1-2,TRBV20-1,NA
CASSRWGREKLFF,TGCGCCAGCAGCCGCTGGGGGCGCGAAAAACTGTTTTTT,13,NA,TRBJ1-4,TRBV4-1,NA
CASSFPGTDTQYF,TGCGCCAGCAGCTTCCCTGGAACAGATACGCAGTATTTT,13,NA,TRBJ2-3,TRBV5-1,NA
CASRVTLVVNF,TGTGCCAGCAGGGTTACCCTTGTTGTGAACTTC,11,NA,TRBJ2-7,TRBV2,NA
CASSAGLAELYEQYF,TGTGCCAGTAGTGCGGGACTAGCGGAGCTCTACGAGCAGTACTTC,15,NA,TRBJ2-7,TRBV19,TRBD2
CAISESGQAQGTEAFF,TGTGCCATCAGTGAGTCCGGACAGGCCCAGGGCACTGAAGCTTTCTTT,16,once,TRBJ1-1,TRBV10-3,TRBD1
CASSLVRGAPYNEQFF,TGTGCCAGCAGCTTAGTACGGGGGGCCCCCTACAATGAGCAGTTCTTC,16,NA,TRBJ2-1,TRBV7-9,NA
CASSEPGQAYGYTF,TGTGCCAGCAGTGAACCGGGACAGGCGTATGGCTACACCTTC,14,NA,TRBJ1-2,TRBV6-1,TRBD1
CASSVEGQGAPSGYTF,TGTGCCAGCAGCGTAGAAGGACAGGGGGCGCCGAGCGGCTACACCTTC,16,NA,TRBJ1-2,TRBV9,TRBD1
CSVEKSGGSVDTQYF,TGCAGCGTTGAGAAAAGCGGGGGAAGTGTAGATACGCAGTATTTT,15,NA,TRBJ2-3,TRBV29-1,TRBD2
CASSLDGTRGTDTQYF,TGCGCCAGCAGCTTAGACGGGACACGCGGCACAGATACGCAGTATTTT,16,NA,TRBJ2-3,TRBV5-1,NA
CASSVEPGAPYEQYF,TGTGCCAGCAGCGTAGAACCGGGAGCACCCTACGAGCAGTACTTC,15,few,TRBJ2-7,TRBV9,NA
CASSKTGTGYMNTEAFF,TGTGCCAGCTCAAAAACCGGGACAGGCTACATGAACACTGAAGCTTTCTTT,17,NA,TRBJ1-1,TRBV7-3,TRBD1
CASSPGRALYNEQFF,TGTGCCAGCAGCCCAGGACGGGCCCTCTACAATGAGCAGTTCTTC,15,NA,TRBJ2-1,TRBV7-9,NA
CASRQGEASEQFF,TGTGCCAGCAGACAGGGGGAGGCGAGTGAGCAGTTCTTC,13,NA,TRBJ2-1,TRBV2,TRBD1
CASSSTGGQNGYTF,TGCGCCAGCAGCTCAACAGGGGGCCAGAATGGCTACACCTTC,14,NA,TRBJ1-2,TRBV5-1,TRBD1
CASSLWQTPRSSEQYF,TGTGCCAGCAGCTTATGGCAGACCCCTCGATCGTCCGAGCAGTACTTC,16,NA,TRBJ2-7,TRBV5-6,NA
CASSLRQQNTEAFF,TGCGCCAGCAGCTTGAGGCAGCAAAACACTGAAGCTTTCTTT,14,NA,TRBJ1-1,TRBV5-1,NA
CASSFASGTYNEQFF,TGTGCCAGCAGCTTCGCCAGCGGTACCTACAATGAGCAGTTCTTC,15,NA,TRBJ2-1,TRBV7-2,NA
CASSQGSLPTNEKLFF,TGCGCCAGCAGCCAGGGTTCCTTGCCAACTAATGAAAAACTGTTTTTT,16,NA,TRBJ1-4,TRBV4-3,NA
CASNLAGDTDTQYF,TGTGCCAGCAACCTAGCGGGAGACACAGATACGCAGTATTTT,14,NA,TRBJ2-3,TRBV2,TRBD2
CASSLPGTGGIPLHF,TGTGCCAGCAGTTTACCCGGGACAGGGGGTATACCCCTCCACTTT,15,NA,TRBJ1-6,TRBV27,TRBD1
CASSLSVPGGGELFF,TGTGCCAGCAGTTTATCGGTCCCAGGGGGCGGGGAGCTGTTTTTT,15,NA,TRBJ2-2,TRBV27,TRBD1
CASSVMTTDTQYF,TGTGCCAGCAGCGTAATGACCACAGATACGCAGTATTTT,13,once,TRBJ2-3,TRBV5-6,NA
CSVYRGRINTEAFF,TGCAGCGTTTACAGGGGGCGTATAAACACTGAAGCTTTCTTT,14,NA,TRBJ1-1,TRBV29-1,TRBD1
CAITSGTPTYEQYF,TGTGCCATTACATCCGGGACACCAACCTACGAGCAGTACTTC,14,NA,TRBJ2-7,TRBV10-3,NA
CASIRTGGEFYEQYF,TGTGCCAGCATTCGGACAGGGGGCGAATTTTACGAGCAGTACTTC,15,once,TRBJ2-7,TRBV6-6,TRBD1
CASSVQAGRNEKLFF,TGTGCCAGCAGCGTACAGGCCGGACGTAATGAAAAACTGTTTTTT,15,NA,TRBJ1-4,TRBV7-8,NA